The clone carrying this T cell receptor beta chain was picked up a small number of times. What it binds is unknown. The sample is drawn from a study of blood T cells in healthy people across ages. General study points: Diversity of TCR beta correlated strongly with naive T cell percentage.

A sample-barcoded 5' primer and a J-beta primer mix were used in a second PCR of roughly 7 to 11 cycles. Every cDNA molecule bore a tag from a template-switch adaptor containing 12 random nucleotides. TCRdb independently ran MiXCR on the 5' RACE reads; one entry per CDR3 protein. Among 1.6 million or so distinct CDR3 sequences listed, roughly 30% were seen once. The specimen sequenced was blood. This TCR was recovered from a woman in her 30s in good health.

The CDR3 is CASSQNSASSYEQYF. In nucleotides, the CDR3 is TGTGCCAGCAGCCAAAATAGCGCCAGCTCCTACGAGCAGTACTTC. The chain carries TRBV4-2 and TRBJ2-7; tentative D call: TRBD2 (5 bases). CDR1 LGHNA and CDR2 YNFKEQ come from the germline V gene. V was cut by 2 bases and J by 0 bases, with 11 bases left in between. This CDR3 is built from 15 residues.